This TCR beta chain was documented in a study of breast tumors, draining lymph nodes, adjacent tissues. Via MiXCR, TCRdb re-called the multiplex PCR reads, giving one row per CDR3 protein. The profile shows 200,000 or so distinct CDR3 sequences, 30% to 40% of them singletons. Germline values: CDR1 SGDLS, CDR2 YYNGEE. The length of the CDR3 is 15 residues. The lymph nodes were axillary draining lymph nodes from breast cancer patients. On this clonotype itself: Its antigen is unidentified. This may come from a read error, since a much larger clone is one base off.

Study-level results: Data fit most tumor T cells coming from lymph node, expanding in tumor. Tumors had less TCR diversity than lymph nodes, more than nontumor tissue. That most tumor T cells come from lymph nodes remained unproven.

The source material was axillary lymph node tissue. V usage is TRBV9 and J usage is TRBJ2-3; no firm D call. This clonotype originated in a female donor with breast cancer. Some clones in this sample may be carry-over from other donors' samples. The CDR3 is CASSVVGYSTDTPYF. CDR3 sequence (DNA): TGTGCCAGCAGCGTAGTGGGATATTCCACAGATACGCCGTATTTT. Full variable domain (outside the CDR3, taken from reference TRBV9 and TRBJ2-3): DSGVTQTPKHLITATGQRVTLRCSPRSGDLSVYWYQQSLDQGLQFLIQYYNGEERAKGNILERFSAQQFPDLHSELNLSSLELGDSALYFCASSVVGYSTDTPYFGPGTRLTVL.